This TCR beta chain was profiled in a study of OX40 agonist ivuxolimab in advanced cancers. Looking at the study overall: The dose-escalation cohort was over 65% male, with a mean age of approximately 62 years, ranging about 23 to 80.

Whole-study results and caveats: At 0.1 to 3.0 mg/kg and by week 6, CD4+ and CD8+ T cells in the blood had expanded clonally. The mean number of expanded clones was higher in CD8+ T cells than in CD4+.

Blood draws occurred at baseline, cycle 4 day 1, and cycle 7 day 1. Germline-derived CDR1 and CDR2 are SNHLY and FYNNEI. The CDR3 has 15 residues. V lost 6 bases, J lost 4 bases, and 4 bases stayed unmatched. Sequenced by immunoSEQ multiplex PCR; TCRdb stores in-frame clones only, minus some. The table has 53,000 or so clones, more than 75% seen once; the top ten hold 2% to 3%. Comment on this clone: Its antigen remains unidentified.

Source: CD4+ or CD8+ T cells sorted from blood, taken in a trial of the OX40 agonist ivuxolimab. V gene TRBV2 combines with J gene TRBJ2-6, with TRBD2 matching 9 bases. The TCR sequence derives from an adult with an advanced solid tumor such as melanoma, head and neck, liver or kidney cancer. CDR3 sequence reads: CASSGGGAGANVLTF. In DNA form, the CDR3 reads TGTGCCAGCAGCGGCGGGGGGGCCGGGGCCAACGTCCTGACTTTC.